Listed here are 31 T cell receptor beta chains from one sample, sequenced in a study of blood T cell repertoires in COVID-19. Sequencing was performed with immunoSEQ multiplex PCR; in TCRdb, only in-frame clones are kept and a portion is missing. The sample shows about 110,000 clones, approximately 83% of them seen only once. The sample was peripheral blood. The receptors derive from a woman aged 70-85 years with acute or convalescent COVID-19.

The rearrangement joins TRBV9 to TRBJ1-4; D not certain. Trimming removed 0 bases at V and 2 bases at J, with 8 bases between. The CDR3 extends over 15 amino acids. The germline V gene encodes CDR1 SGDLS and CDR2 YYNGEE. The CDR3 DNA reads as TGTGCCAGCAGCGTAGGGCAGGCGACTAATGAAAAACTGTTTTTT. This sequence encodes CASSVGQATNEKLFF.

The V call is TRBV3-1 (or the pseudogene TRBV3-2), the J call TRBJ2-5, with TRBD1 matching over 8 bases. With V trimmed by 4 bases and J by 5 bases, 9 bases remained unmatched. The CDR3 has 15 amino acids. Per the germline V gene, CDR1 is LGHDT and CDR2 is YNNKEL (reference sequence). The CDR3 spells CASSPDRGEGETQYF. CDR3 nucleotides: TGTGCCAGCAGCCCCGACAGGGGAGAGGGGGAGACCCAGTACTTC.

This chain joins TRBV9 and TRBJ1-1; D is uncertain. V was shortened by 4 bases and J by 1 base, with 11 bases between the two germline ends. Germline CDR1 and CDR2: SGDLS and YYNGEE. The CDR3 covers 14 residues. DNA for the CDR3: TGTGCCAGCAGCCCCCCGCGCGGGAACACTGAAGCTTTCTTT. It translates to CASSPPRGNTEAFF.

This sequence joins TRBV5-4 and TRBJ1-6, with D hard to call. The germline V gene has CDR1 SGHNT and CDR2 YYREEE (reference sequence). V was cut by 5 bases and J by 1 base, with 16 bases left in between. The CDR3 extends over 17 amino acids. This chain's CDR3 is CASRSGKEGSYNSPLHF. The CDR3 region has the DNA TGTGCCAGCAGATCGGGGAAGGAAGGGTCCTATAATTCACCCCTCCACTTT.

This clone has just a few counts. The chain joins TRBV7-8 to TRBJ1-2; D is undetermined. V lost 5 bases and J 7 bases, leaving 14 bases between the germline ends. Germline CDR1 SGHVS, CDR2 FQNEAQ. The CDR3 runs to 13 residues. The CDR3 is CASSKSGIGGYTF. CDR3 DNA sequence: TGTGCCAGCAGCAAGTCCGGGATTGGTGGCTACACCTTC.

The chain joins TRBV6-5 to TRBJ1-6, with 8 bases that match TRBD1. The CDR3 spans 15 residues. The V gene's germline CDR1 is MNHEY and CDR2 SVGAGI. V lost 9 bases, J lost 0 bases, and 4 bases stayed unmatched. CDR3 coding DNA: TGTGCCAGTAAAACAGGGGGCTCCTATAATTCACCCCTCCACTTT. Protein product: CASKTGGSYNSPLHF.

The V call is TRBV3-1 (or the pseudogene TRBV3-2), the J call TRBJ2-7; 11 nucleotides align to TRBD1. CDR1 and CDR2 from the germline V gene are LGHDT and YNNKEL (reference sequence). Trimming took 5 bases from V and 3 from J; bases not matched to a gene: 6. The CDR3 has 15 residues. This CDR3 is CASSYRDRGIYEQYF. CDR3 nucleotide sequence: TGTGCCAGCAGCTACCGGGACAGGGGGATCTACGAGCAGTACTTC.

The CDR3: CAISEQEGTEAFF. CDR3 DNA sequence: TGTGCCATCAGCGAACAGGAAGGCACTGAAGCTTTCTTT. The V gene is TRBV10-3, the J gene TRBJ1-1, with D possibly being TRBD1 (5 bases). Germline-derived CDR1 and CDR2 are ENHRY and SYGVKD. The V end was cut by 6 bases, the J end by 4 bases, with 12 bases between. The CDR3 totals 13 residues.

The rearrangement links TRBV28 to TRBJ1-2, with 7 bases lining up with TRBD1. The V gene end was trimmed by 7 bases and the J gene end by 4 bases; junction bases not matched to a gene: 6. Looked up from germline, CDR1 is MDHEN and CDR2 is SYDVKM. The CDR3 sequence is 13 residues long. CDR3 loop: CASTKGQVYGYTF. CDR3 DNA: TGTGCCAGCACCAAAGGACAGGTCTATGGCTACACCTTC.

V is TRBV28 and J is TRBJ1-5; D uncertain. In germline, CDR1 is MDHEN, CDR2 SYDVKM. The V end lost 6 bases, the J end lost 7 bases, and 22 bases lay between the germline ends. The CDR3 consists of 16 residues. The CDR3 loop is CASRNLLAALSQPQHF. The CDR3 nucleotides read TGTGCCAGCAGGAACCTCCTGGCAGCGTTAAGCCAGCCCCAGCATTTT.

The V and J genes are TRBV28 and TRBJ2-7, with TRBD1 identical over 7 bases. The CDR3 has 12 residues. Losses at the gene ends were 6 bases for V and 4 bases for J; bases not matched to a gene: 3. Germline V gives CDR1 MDHEN, CDR2 SYDVKM. The CDR3 region has the DNA TGTGCCAGCAGGGGGACAGTTTACGAGCAGTACTTC. Its translation is CASRGTVYEQYF.

V is TRBV20-1 and J is TRBJ2-1; the D gene is possibly TRBD1 (5 bases). CDR3 length: 13 amino acids. Germline V gene lookup returns CDR1 DFQATT and CDR2 SNEGSKA (reference sequence). V lost 3 bases, J lost 8 bases, and 14 bases lay in between. Here the CDR3 DNA reads TGCAGTGCTAGTACAGGAGCCCGGGATGAGCAGTTCTTC. It specifies CSASTGARDEQFF.

The J gene is TRBJ2-1, the V gene TRBV5-6; 7 positions agree with TRBD2. This CDR3 region has 16 residues. From germline, CDR1 is SGHDT and CDR2 YYEEEE. The V gene end was trimmed by 4 bases and the J gene end by 4 bases; junction bases not matched to a gene: 11. CDR3 bases: TGTGCCAGCAGCGGGACCGGGACTACCTTATACAATGAGCAGTTCTTC. The encoded protein is CASSGTGTTLYNEQFF.

The chain recombines TRBV9 with TRBJ2-5; 10 nucleotides match TRBD2. Unmatched junction bases numbered 4, after V lost 0 bases and J lost 2 bases. Germline V gene lookup returns CDR1 SGDLS and CDR2 YYNGEE. This CDR3 is 16 amino acids long. The CDR3 loop is CASSVGRTSGQETQYF. CDR3 DNA sequence: TGTGCCAGCAGCGTAGGTAGGACTAGCGGTCAAGAGACCCAGTACTTC.

This clone occurred a few times. The chain employs TRBV5-5 and TRBJ1-3; D may be TRBD1 (6 bases). The CDR3 is 16 residues long. Per germline, CDR1 SGHKS and CDR2 YYEKEE (reference sequence). Trimming removed 6 bases from V and 2 bases from J, with 18 bases in between. CDR3 protein: CASNPLQGTAGNTIYF. In DNA form, the CDR3 reads TGTGCCAGCAACCCCCTACAGGGCACGGCTGGAAACACCATATATTTT.

This chain uses TRBV9 with TRBJ2-2, with 11 bases fitting TRBD2. Looked up from germline, CDR1 is SGDLS and CDR2 is YYNGEE. V dropped 2 bases and J dropped 0; count of bases not matched to a gene: 3. The CDR3 length is 17 residues. CDR3 DNA sequence: TGTGCCAGCAGCGTCCTAGCGGGGGGTTCGAACACCGGGGAGCTGTTTTTT. Amino acid sequence: CASSVLAGGSNTGELFF.

The chain employs TRBV6-5 and TRBJ2-3; D is ambiguous. Trimming pared 5 bases from V and 2 bases from J, leaving 8 bases between. Per the germline V gene, CDR1 is MNHEY and CDR2 is SVGAGI. The CDR3 loop spans 13 amino acids. The CDR3 loop reads CASSRFYTDTQYF. The CDR3 nucleotides read TGTGCCAGCAGTCGGTTTTACACAGATACGCAGTATTTT.

The chain employs TRBV6-2 or TRBV6-3 and TRBJ2-5, with 11 bases that match TRBD2. There are 14 residues in the CDR3. Germline values: CDR1 MNHEY, CDR2 SVGEGT. The junction had 1 base not matched to a gene; V was cut back by 5 bases and J by 2 bases. The CDR3: CASSGLAGQETQYF. CDR3 in DNA: TGTGCCAGCAGTGGACTAGCGGGTCAAGAGACCCAGTACTTC.

J is TRBJ1-2 and V is TRBV7-2; D gene ambiguous. With 0 bases removed from V and 7 bases from J, the gap between germline ends came to 12 bases. CDR1 is SGHTA and CDR2 is FQGNSA in the germline V gene. The CDR3 runs to 14 residues. The CDR3 loop reads CASSLAGRSGGYTF. CDR3 nucleotide sequence: TGTGCCAGCAGCTTAGCCGGGAGGTCTGGTGGCTACACCTTC. The full variable domain, in which reference TRBV7-2 and TRBJ1-2 provide the parts outside the CDR3, is GAGVSQSPSNKVTEKGKDVELRCDPISGHTALYWYRQSLGQGLEFLIYFQGNSAPDKSGLPSDRFSAERTGGSVSTLTIQRTQQEDSAVYLCASSLAGRSGGYTFGSGTRLTVV.

The gene calls are TRBV4-1 and TRBJ1-1; 8 nucleotides line up with TRBD1. CDR1 and CDR2 (germline): MGHRA, YSYEKL. V was clipped by 1 base and J by 11 bases; unmatched bases: 15. The CDR3 has 16 amino acids. The CDR3 coding sequence is TGCGCCAGCAGCCAAGGGGTGGCCGAGACAGGGGTGTCGGCTTTCTTT. This codes for CASSQGVAETGVSAFF.

The rearrangement links TRBV5-4 to TRBJ1-5, with TRBD1 matching 7 bases. The CDR3 consists of 17 residues. Germline V CDR1 and CDR2: SGHNT, YYREEE (reference sequence). The V and J ends lost 0 bases and 4 bases, in that order; junction bases with no gene match: 10. The CDR3 loop reads CASSLVGSGQLNQPQHF. The CDR3, as DNA: TGTGCCAGCAGCTTGGTTGGGTCGGGACAGCTTAATCAGCCCCAGCATTTT.

This clone has a handful of counts. The chain couples TRBV2 to TRBJ2-2; 11 positions agree with TRBD2. The CDR3 runs 15 residues. V gave up 6 bases and J gave up 4 bases; unmatched junction bases: 4. Germline values: CDR1 SNHLY, CDR2 FYNNEI. The CDR3 DNA reads as TGTGCCAGCAGAGGTAGCGGGAGGGGCACCGGGGAGCTGTTTTTT. Its protein is CASRGSGRGTGELFF.

The rearrangement links TRBV2 to TRBJ2-7, with 8 bases that match TRBD1. The CDR3 sequence is 12 residues long. Germline loops: CDR1 SNHLY, CDR2 FYNNEI. J lost 8 bases, V lost 5 bases, and 5 bases had no gene match. The CDR3 loop reads CASSPRDRKQYF. The DNA of the CDR3 is TGTGCCAGCAGTCCCCGGGACAGGAAGCAGTACTTC.

The rearrangement uses TRBV5-1 and TRBJ2-1, with TRBD1 matching over 7 bases. The CDR3 is made up of 16 amino acids. Germline CDR1 reads SGHRS; CDR2 reads YFSETQ. Trimming removed 5 bases from V and 10 bases from J; junction bases left unmatched: 18. The CDR3 nucleotides read TGCGCCAGCAGTCCAGACAGGGATCTTTATTTCATAGAGCAGTTCTTC. Its protein is CASSPDRDLYFIEQFF.

The V and J genes are TRBV5-1 and TRBJ2-6; perhaps TRBD1 as D (6 bases). This CDR3 contains 17 residues. The V end lost 2 bases, the J end lost 0 bases, and 12 bases lay between the germline ends. CDR1 and CDR2 from the germline V gene are SGHRS and YFSETQ. This CDR3 is CASSLPQGPSGANVLTF. The CDR3 DNA reads TGCGCCAGCAGCTTACCACAGGGCCCCTCTGGGGCCAACGTCCTGACTTTC.

This clone was recorded once. This chain links TRBV19 with TRBJ2-7, with D perhaps TRBD2 (6 bases). The CDR3 sequence is 13 residues long. The V gene's germline CDR1 is LNHDA and CDR2 SQIVND (reference sequence). The germline V and J ends were trimmed by 3 bases and 3 bases, with 9 bases remaining between them. The DNA for the CDR3 is TGTGCCAGTAGTATCGGCGGGATCTACGAGCAGTACTTC. Translated: CASSIGGIYEQYF. The variable domain in full, with the rest retrieved from reference TRBV19 and TRBJ2-7, is DGGITQSPKYLFRKEGQNVTLSCEQNLNHDAMYWYRQDPGQGLRLIYYSQIVNDFQKGDIAEGYSVSREKKESFPLTVTSAQKNPTAFYLCASSIGGIYEQYFGPGTRLTVT.

This chain's CDR3 is CASSQTPSGNEQFF. In nucleotides, the CDR3 is TGCGCCAGCAGCCAAACCCCCTCAGGGAATGAGCAGTTCTTC. The rearrangement links TRBV4-1 to TRBJ2-1, with TRBD1 as a possible D gene (5 bases). This CDR3 is built from 14 residues. Germline values: CDR1 MGHRA, CDR2 YSYEKL. The V and J ends lost 2 bases and 7 bases respectively, with 12 bases between them.

This clone was detected a few times. This rearrangement joins TRBV2 to TRBJ2-2; D perhaps matches TRBD1 (6 bases). Germline V lookup: CDR1 SNHLY, CDR2 FYNNEI. CDR3 length equals 15 residues. V lost 3 bases and J lost 3, with 11 bases in between. The CDR3, as DNA: TGTGCCAGCAGTGATCAGGGGATGGACACCGGGGAGCTGTTTTTT. Translated: CASSDQGMDTGELFF.

This clone was counted between two and nine times. The gene calls are TRBV5-5 and TRBJ2-7; D is unresolved. Germline-derived CDR1 and CDR2 are SGHKS and YYEKEE (reference sequence). Trimming removed 3 bases at V and 2 bases at J, with 9 bases between. This CDR3 has 13 residues. CDR3: CASSWVSPYEQYF. The CDR3 DNA follows: TGTGCCAGCAGCTGGGTTAGCCCCTACGAGCAGTACTTC.

This rearrangement joins TRBV18 to TRBJ2-5; the match to TRBD1 covers 9 bases. V was clipped by 6 bases and J by 1 base; unmatched bases: 6. Germline loops: CDR1 KGHSH, CDR2 LQKENI. This CDR3 contains 15 residues. The CDR3 nucleotides are TGTGCCAGCTCGGGGACAGGGATCGGCCAAGAGACCCAGTACTTC. This gives the protein CASSGTGIGQETQYF.

As DNA, the CDR3 is TGTGCCAGCAGTTACGATGGAGCTGGAAACACCATATATTTT. Residues: CASSYDGAGNTIYF. This sequence joins TRBV6-6 and TRBJ1-3; D not resolved. Trimming left V 2 bases short and J 2 bases short, with 7 bases between. This CDR3 contains 14 residues. From germline, CDR1 is MNHNY and CDR2 SVGAGI (reference sequence).